What follows are 2 T cell receptor beta chains derived from one specimen sequenced in a study of cytomegalovirus exposure and HLA in healthy donors. In the PCR, 60 Vbeta and 13 Jbeta primers were used. The method was immunoSEQ multiplex PCR; TCRdb's version includes in-frame clones alone and lacks a portion of them. Of about 140,000 clones detected, under 85% appear once; the ten largest clones hold more than 0.95%. Sequenced material: PBMCs. These receptors came from a man younger than 35 in good health and CMV-seronegative.

The chain carries TRBV19 and TRBJ2-7; 8 positions match TRBD1. V dropped 6 bases and J dropped 4; count of bases not matched to a gene: 5. This CDR3 region has 13 residues. In germline, CDR1 is LNHDA, CDR2 SQIVND (reference sequence). Here the CDR3 DNA reads TGTGCCAGTAGGGGGACAGGTGATTACGAGCAGTACTTC. It specifies CASRGTGDYEQYF. Drawing the rest from reference TRBV19 and TRBJ2-7, the complete variable domain is DGGITQSPKYLFRKEGQNVTLSCEQNLNHDAMYWYRQDPGQGLRLIYYSQIVNDFQKGDIAEGYSVSREKKESFPLTVTSAQKNPTAFYLCASRGTGDYEQYFGPGTRLTVT.

The chain recombines TRBV28 with TRBJ1-2; D may be TRBD1 (5 bases). CDR3 length equals 14 residues. The V gene's germline CDR1 is MDHEN and CDR2 SYDVKM. V was cut by 4 bases and J by 3 bases, with 12 bases left in between. The CDR3 reads CASSSTGVYYGYTF. The CDR3 nucleotides are TGTGCCAGCAGTTCTACGGGGGTTTACTATGGCTACACCTTC.